This T cell receptor beta chain was sequenced for a study of shared clonotypes between healthy human individuals. Each of the donors was a healthy adult who was HIV-negative and had not had a recent acute infection or vaccination. The investigators split CD4+ cells into a CD45RA+ naive subset and a CD45RA-negative memory subset. Study results and caveats: Four donors held around 5% of naive CD4 clonotypes in common.

On this clone itself: Its antigen is not known.

Profiling relied on immunoSEQ multiplex PCR, and the TCRdb table lists in-frame clones only, not all of them. This sample carries hundreds of thousands of clones, around 96% of them seen once, and the ten largest clones take 0.05% to 0.07%. The sample taken for sequencing was naive CD4+ T cells sorted from blood. Subset: CD45RA+ positively selected. The receptor was isolated from a woman under 40 in good health.

Here the CDR3 reads CSVSDDSLGGDEQYF. The CDR3 DNA sequence: TGCAGCGTTTCTGACGACAGCCTAGGAGGCGACGAGCAGTACTTC. V and J are TRBV29-1 and TRBJ2-7, with D perhaps assigned TRBD1 or TRBD2 (5 bases each). Germline V CDR1 and CDR2: SQVTM, ANQGSEA. Between the trimmed V and J ends, which lost 5 bases and 5 bases, there was a span of 22 bases. This CDR3 comprises 15 residues.